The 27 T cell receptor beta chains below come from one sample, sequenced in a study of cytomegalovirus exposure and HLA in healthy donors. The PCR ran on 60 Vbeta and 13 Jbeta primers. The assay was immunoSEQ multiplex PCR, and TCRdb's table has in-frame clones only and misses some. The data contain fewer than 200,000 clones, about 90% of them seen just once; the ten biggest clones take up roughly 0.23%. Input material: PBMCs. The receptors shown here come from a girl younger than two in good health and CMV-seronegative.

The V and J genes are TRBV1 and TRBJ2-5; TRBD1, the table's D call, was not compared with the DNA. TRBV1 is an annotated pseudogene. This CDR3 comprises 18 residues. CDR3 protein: CTSSQGLRTIRHQETQYF. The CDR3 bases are TGCACCAGCAGCCAAGGACTTAGGACAATTCGCCACCAAGAGACCCAGTACTTC.

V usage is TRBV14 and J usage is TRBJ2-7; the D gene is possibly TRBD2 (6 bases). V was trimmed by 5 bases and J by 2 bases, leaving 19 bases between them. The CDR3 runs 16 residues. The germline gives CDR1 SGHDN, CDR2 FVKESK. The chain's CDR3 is CASSTRLGVLPYEQYF. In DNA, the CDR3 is TGTGCCAGCAGCACACGACTAGGGGTCTTACCCTACGAGCAGTACTTC.

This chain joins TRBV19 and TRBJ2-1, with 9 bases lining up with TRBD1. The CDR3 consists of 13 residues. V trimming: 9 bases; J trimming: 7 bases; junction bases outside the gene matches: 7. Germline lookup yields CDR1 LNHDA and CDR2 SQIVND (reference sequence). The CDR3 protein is CARQGAKGNEQFF. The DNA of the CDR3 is TGTGCCAGACAGGGGGCAAAGGGGAATGAGCAGTTCTTC.

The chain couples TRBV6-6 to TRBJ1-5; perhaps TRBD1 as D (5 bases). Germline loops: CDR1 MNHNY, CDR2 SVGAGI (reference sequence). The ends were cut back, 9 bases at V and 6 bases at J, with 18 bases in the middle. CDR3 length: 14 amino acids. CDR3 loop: CASKWRGSTQPQHF. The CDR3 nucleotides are TGTGCCAGTAAGTGGAGGGGATCGACTCAGCCCCAGCATTTT.

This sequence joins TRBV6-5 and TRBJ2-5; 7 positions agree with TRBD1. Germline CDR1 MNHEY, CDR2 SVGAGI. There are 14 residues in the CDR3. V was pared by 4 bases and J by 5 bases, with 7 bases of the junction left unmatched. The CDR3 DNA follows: TGTGCCAGCAGTTTACGACAGGGAGAGGAGACCCAGTACTTC. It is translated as CASSLRQGEETQYF.

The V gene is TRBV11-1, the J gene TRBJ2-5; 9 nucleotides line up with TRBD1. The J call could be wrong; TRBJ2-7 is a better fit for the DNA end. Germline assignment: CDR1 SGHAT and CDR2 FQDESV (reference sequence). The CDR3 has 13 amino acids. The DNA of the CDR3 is TGTGCCAGCAGCCGGGACAGGGAAATCGAGCAGTACTTC. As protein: CASSRDREIEQYF.

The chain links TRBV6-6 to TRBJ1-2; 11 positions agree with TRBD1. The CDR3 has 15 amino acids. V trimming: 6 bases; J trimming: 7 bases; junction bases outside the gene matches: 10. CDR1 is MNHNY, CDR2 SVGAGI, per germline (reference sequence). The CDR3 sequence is CASSLPPGQGGGYTF. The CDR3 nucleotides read TGTGCCAGCAGCCTTCCTCCGGGACAGGGGGGTGGCTACACCTTC.

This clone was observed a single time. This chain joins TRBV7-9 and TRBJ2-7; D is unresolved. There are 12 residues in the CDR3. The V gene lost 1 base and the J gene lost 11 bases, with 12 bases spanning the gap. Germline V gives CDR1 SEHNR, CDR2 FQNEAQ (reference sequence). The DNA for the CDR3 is TGTGCCAGCAGCTTAGGAAGAAGTACGGAGTACTTC. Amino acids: CASSLGRSTEYF.

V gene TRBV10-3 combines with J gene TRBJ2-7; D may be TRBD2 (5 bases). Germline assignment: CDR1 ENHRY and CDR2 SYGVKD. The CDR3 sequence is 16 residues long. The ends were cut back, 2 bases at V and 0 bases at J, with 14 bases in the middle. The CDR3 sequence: CAISEGWENFSYEQYF. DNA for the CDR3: TGTGCCATCAGTGAGGGGTGGGAGAACTTCTCCTACGAGCAGTACTTC.

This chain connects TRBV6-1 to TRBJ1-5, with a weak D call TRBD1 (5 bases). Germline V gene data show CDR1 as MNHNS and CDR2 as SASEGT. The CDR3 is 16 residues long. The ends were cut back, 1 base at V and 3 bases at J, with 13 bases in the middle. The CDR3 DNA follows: TGTGCCAGCAGTGAAGGGTACGGACACCTCAATCAGCCCCAGCATTTT. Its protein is CASSEGYGHLNQPQHF.

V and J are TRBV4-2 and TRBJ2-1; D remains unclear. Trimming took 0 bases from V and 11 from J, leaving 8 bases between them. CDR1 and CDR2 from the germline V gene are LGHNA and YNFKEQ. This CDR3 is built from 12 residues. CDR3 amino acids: CASSQELSKQFF. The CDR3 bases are TGTGCCAGCAGCCAAGAGTTGTCCAAGCAGTTCTTC.

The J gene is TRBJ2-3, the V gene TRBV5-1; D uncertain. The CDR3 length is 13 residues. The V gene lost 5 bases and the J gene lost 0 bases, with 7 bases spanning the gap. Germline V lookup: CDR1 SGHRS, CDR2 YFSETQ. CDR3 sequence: CASSPQSTDTQYF. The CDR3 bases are TGCGCCAGCAGTCCTCAGAGCACAGATACGCAGTATTTT.

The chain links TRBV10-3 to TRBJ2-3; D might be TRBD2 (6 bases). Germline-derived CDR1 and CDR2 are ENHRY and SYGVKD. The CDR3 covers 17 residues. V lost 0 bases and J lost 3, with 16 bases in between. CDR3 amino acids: CAISESNLREKTDTQYF. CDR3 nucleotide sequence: TGTGCCATCAGTGAGTCGAACTTACGGGAGAAGACAGATACGCAGTATTTT.

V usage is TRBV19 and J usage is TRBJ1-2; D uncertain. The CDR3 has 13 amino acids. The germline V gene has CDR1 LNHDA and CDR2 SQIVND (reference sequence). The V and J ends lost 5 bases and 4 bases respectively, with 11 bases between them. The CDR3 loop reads CASSSGLTYGYTF. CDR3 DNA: TGTGCCAGTAGTTCTGGACTGACCTATGGCTACACCTTC.

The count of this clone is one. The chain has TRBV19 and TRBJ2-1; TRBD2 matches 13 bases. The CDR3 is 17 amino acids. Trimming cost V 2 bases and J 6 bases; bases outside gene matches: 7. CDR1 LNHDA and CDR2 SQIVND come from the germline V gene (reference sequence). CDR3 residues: CASSIRLAGGGVNEQFF. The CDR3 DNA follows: TGTGCCAGTAGTATACGACTAGCGGGAGGAGGTGTCAATGAGCAGTTCTTC.

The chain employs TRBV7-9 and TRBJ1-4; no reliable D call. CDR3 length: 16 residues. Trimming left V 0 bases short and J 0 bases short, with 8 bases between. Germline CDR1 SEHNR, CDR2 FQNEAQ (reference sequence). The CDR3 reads CASSLASGPTNEKLFF. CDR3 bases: TGTGCCAGCAGCTTAGCGTCAGGTCCAACTAATGAAAAACTGTTTTTT.

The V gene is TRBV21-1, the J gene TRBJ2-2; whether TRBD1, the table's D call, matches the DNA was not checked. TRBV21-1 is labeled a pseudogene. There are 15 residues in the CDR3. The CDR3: CASTTWKGATGELFF. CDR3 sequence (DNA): TGTGCCAGCACTACGTGGAAAGGGGCCACCGGGGAGCTGTTTTTT.

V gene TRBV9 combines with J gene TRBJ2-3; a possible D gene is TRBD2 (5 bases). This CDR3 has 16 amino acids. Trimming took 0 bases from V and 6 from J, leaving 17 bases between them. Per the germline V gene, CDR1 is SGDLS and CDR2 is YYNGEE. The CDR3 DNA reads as TGTGCCAGCAGCGTAGGCGGTAGCGTTGGTCCCGATACGCAGTATTTT. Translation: CASSVGGSVGPDTQYF.

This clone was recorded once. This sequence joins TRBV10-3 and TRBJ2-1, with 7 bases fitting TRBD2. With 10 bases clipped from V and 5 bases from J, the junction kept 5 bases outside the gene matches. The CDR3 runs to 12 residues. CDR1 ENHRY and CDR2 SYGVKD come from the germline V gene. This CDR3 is CATASGNNEQFF. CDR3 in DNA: TGTGCCACGGCTAGCGGAAACAATGAGCAGTTCTTC.

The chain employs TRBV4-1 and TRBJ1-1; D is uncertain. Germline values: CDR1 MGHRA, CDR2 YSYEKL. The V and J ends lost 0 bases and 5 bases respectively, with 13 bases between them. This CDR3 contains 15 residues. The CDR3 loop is CASSQEAGPLTEAFF. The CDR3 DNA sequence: TGCGCCAGCAGCCAAGAGGCGGGTCCCTTAACTGAAGCTTTCTTT.

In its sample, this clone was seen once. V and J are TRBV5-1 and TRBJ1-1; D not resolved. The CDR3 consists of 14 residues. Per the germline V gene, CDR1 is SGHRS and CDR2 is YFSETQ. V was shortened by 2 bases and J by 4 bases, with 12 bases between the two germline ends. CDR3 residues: CASSFGPGSTEAFF. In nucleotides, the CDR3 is TGCGCCAGCAGCTTCGGTCCCGGGAGCACTGAAGCTTTCTTT. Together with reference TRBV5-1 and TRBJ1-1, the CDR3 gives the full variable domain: KAGVTQTPRYLIKTRGQQVTLSCSPISGHRSVSWYQQTPGQGLQFLFEYFSETQRNKGNFPGRFSGRQFSNSRSEMNVSTLELGDSALYLCASSFGPGSTEAFFGQGTRLTVV.

CDR3 residues: CAWRVLGGGRSYEQYF. CDR3 nucleotides: TGTGCCTGGAGGGTTTTAGGGGGCGGTCGCTCCTACGAGCAGTACTTC. V and J are TRBV30 and TRBJ2-7; 7 bases align to TRBD1. The CDR3 is 16 residues long. After removal of 3 bases from V and 0 bases from J, the junction contained 11 bases not matched to a gene. Germline CDR1 and CDR2: GTSNPN and SVGIG (reference sequence). The variable domain in full, with the rest retrieved from reference TRBV30 and TRBJ2-7, is SQTIHQWPATLVQPVGSPLSLECTVEGTSNPNLYWYRQAAGRGLQLLFYSVGIGQISSEVPQNLSASRPQDRQFILSSKKLLLSDSGFYLCAWRVLGGGRSYEQYFGPGTRLTVT.

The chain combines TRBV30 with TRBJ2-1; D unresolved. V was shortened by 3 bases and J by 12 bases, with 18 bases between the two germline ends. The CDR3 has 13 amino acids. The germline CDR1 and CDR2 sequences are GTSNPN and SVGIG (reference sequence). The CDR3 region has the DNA TGTGCCTGGAGAACCCCGAACGGCGGTGGGCAGTTCTTC. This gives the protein CAWRTPNGGGQFF.

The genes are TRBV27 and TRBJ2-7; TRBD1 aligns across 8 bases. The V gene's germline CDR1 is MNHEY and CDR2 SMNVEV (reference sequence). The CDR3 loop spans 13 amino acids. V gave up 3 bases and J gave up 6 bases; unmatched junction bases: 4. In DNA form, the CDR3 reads TGTGCCAGCAGTTTCAGGGGGCGGTTCGAGCAGTACTTC. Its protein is CASSFRGRFEQYF.

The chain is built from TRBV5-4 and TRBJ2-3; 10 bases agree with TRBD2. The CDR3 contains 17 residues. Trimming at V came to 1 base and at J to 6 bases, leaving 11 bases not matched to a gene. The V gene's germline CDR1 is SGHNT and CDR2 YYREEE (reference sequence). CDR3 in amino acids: CASSLIAGGSEEDTQYF. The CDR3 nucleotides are TGTGCCAGCAGCTTGATAGCGGGAGGTTCGGAGGAGGATACGCAGTATTTT.

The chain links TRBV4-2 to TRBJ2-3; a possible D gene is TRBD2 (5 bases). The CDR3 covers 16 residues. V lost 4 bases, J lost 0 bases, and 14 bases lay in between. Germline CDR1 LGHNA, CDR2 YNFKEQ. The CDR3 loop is CASSLLRGASTDTQYF. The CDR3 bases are TGTGCCAGCAGCCTTCTTCGGGGTGCTAGCACAGATACGCAGTATTTT.

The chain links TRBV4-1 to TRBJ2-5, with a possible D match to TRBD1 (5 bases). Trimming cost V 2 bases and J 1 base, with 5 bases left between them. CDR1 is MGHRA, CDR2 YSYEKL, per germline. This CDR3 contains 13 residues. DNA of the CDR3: TGCGCCAGCAGCCAACAGGGCCAAGAGACCCAGTACTTC. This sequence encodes CASSQQGQETQYF.